The rows below give T cell receptor beta chains drawn from one sample of a study of blood T cells in healthy people across ages. TCRdb processed the 5' RACE reads anew with MiXCR; each CDR3 protein has one entry. The sample holds roughly 1,800,000 distinct CDR3 sequences, 40% to 55% seen once. Sequenced material: blood. All receptors come from a middle-aged woman in good health. Each CDR3 is given with its conserved first and last residue. The D gene is left open where the match is weak. Clone sizes are given selectively: once, few, many, or a class where the clone is expanded.

TGTGCCAGCAGGCCAGGAGGGACCTATGGCTACACCTTC	CASRPGGTYGYTF	NA	NA	TRBV6-6	TRBJ1-2	13
TGCGCCAGCAGCTTGAAGAGGACCCAGTACTTC	CASSLKRTQYF	NA	NA	TRBV5-1	TRBJ2-5	11
TGTGCCAGCAGCGTCCAGGGGCGGGTTGAGACCCAGTACTTC	CASSVQGRVETQYF	NA	few	TRBV9	TRBJ2-5	14
TGTGCCAGCAGGGACGCCTATGAATACGAGCAGTACTTC	CASRDAYEYEQYF	NA	few	TRBV2	TRBJ2-7	13
TGTGCCAGCAGGACGGACGCGGGGCTCGGTGGCTACACCTTC	CASRTDAGLGGYTF	NA	NA	TRBV28	TRBJ1-2	14
TGTGCCAGCGGTGGGAGGGTCTCCTACGAGCAGTACTTC	CASGGRVSYEQYF	TRBD2	few	TRBV28	TRBJ2-7	13
TGTGCCAGCAGCGTAGGTACGCAGTATTTT	CASSVGTQYF	NA	NA	TRBV7-2	TRBJ2-3	10
TGTGCCAGCAGCTTAGGAACCCTAGTCCACCAAGAGACCCAGTACTTC	CASSLGTLVHQETQYF	NA	NA	TRBV7-8	TRBJ2-5	16
TGTGCCAGCAGTAAGGCGGGGACAAGGGGGCCCCAGTACTTC	CASSKAGTRGPQYF	NA	NA	TRBV2	TRBJ2-7	14
TGTGCCAGCAGGACAGGGGTCCACGAGCAGTACTTC	CASRTGVHEQYF	TRBD1	few	TRBV7-2	TRBJ2-7	12
TGTGCCAGCAGCCAAGGGACAGGGGACAATCAGCCCCAGCATTTT	CASSQGTGDNQPQHF	TRBD1	NA	TRBV3-1	TRBJ1-5	15
TGTGCCAGCAGCGCATATCGGGGACAGGGCAATGAGCAGTTCTTC	CASSAYRGQGNEQFF	TRBD1	NA	TRBV11-2	TRBJ2-1	15
TGTGCCAGCAGCCTACCCTGGCAGGGACAAGAGACCCAGTACTTC	CASSLPWQGQETQYF	NA	NA	TRBV7-6	TRBJ2-5	15
TGCAGCGTTGGGGTGGACGCGCCCCGGGAGCAGTACTTC	CSVGVDAPREQYF	NA	NA	TRBV29-1	TRBJ2-7	13
TGTGCCAGCAGCCACAGGGGGTACACTGAAGCTTTCTTT	CASSHRGYTEAFF	TRBD1	NA	TRBV13	TRBJ1-1	13
TGTGCCAGCAGCTCCCTCGGCGGGGGGCTCTCTGGGGCCAACGTCCTGACTTTC	CASSSLGGGLSGANVLTF	TRBD2	NA	TRBV11-2	TRBJ2-6	18
TGCGCCAGCAGCCAAGATTTCGCAGGGGGCATCACCTACAATGAGCAGTTCTTC	CASSQDFAGGITYNEQFF	TRBD1	NA	TRBV4-1	TRBJ2-1	18
TGCAGTGCCCTGGGGACAGGTTGGAAGGAAAAACTGTTTTTT	CSALGTGWKEKLFF	TRBD1	NA	TRBV20-1	TRBJ1-4	14
TGTGCCAGCAGTTACCAAAATGAGCAGTACTTC	CASSYQNEQYF	NA	few	TRBV6-6	TRBJ2-5	11
TGTGCCAGCAGCCCCCTGGGCGGGGGGGTAGATACGCAGTATTTT	CASSPLGGGVDTQYF	TRBD2	few	TRBV7-8	TRBJ2-3	15
TGTGTCAGCAGTTCCCCAACAGTCTATGGCTACACCTTC	CVSSSPTVYGYTF	NA	NA	TRBV28	TRBJ1-2	13
TGTGCCAGCACTGTCACTGCAGGTTCTCAAAACATTCAGTACTTC	CASTVTAGSQNIQYF	NA	few	TRBV27	TRBJ2-4	15
TGTGCCAGCAGTCGACAGGGGTTCCCCTACGAGCAGTACTTC	CASSRQGFPYEQYF	TRBD1	NA	TRBV27	TRBJ2-7	14
TGTGCCACCCCAGGGCGGGTGAACACTGAAGCTTTCTTT	CATPGRVNTEAFF	NA	NA	TRBV7-9	TRBJ1-1	13
TGTGCCAGCAGTTCCCCGCCGCCGGACATAAAGACCCAGTTCTTC	CASSSPPPDIKTQFF	NA	once	TRBV28	TRBJ2-1	15
TGTGCCATCAGTGACGCGAGCTACGAGCAGTACTTC	CAISDASYEQYF	NA	NA	TRBV10-3	TRBJ2-7	12
TGTGCCAGCAGCACCGGTGACAACGTCCTGACTTTC	CASSTGDNVLTF	NA	NA	TRBV9	TRBJ2-6	12
TGCGCCAGCAGCCCGACAGGGCTCGGGCAGCCCCAGCATTTT	CASSPTGLGQPQHF	TRBD1	few	TRBV4-1	TRBJ1-5	14
TGTGCCAGCAGCTTAGGGACCAATGAGCAGTTCTTC	CASSLGTNEQFF	NA	many	TRBV7-9	TRBJ2-1	12
TGCGCCAACGATCGAGTAGAACCCCGATCTGGGGCCAACGTCCTGACTTTC	CANDRVEPRSGANVLTF	NA	NA	TRBV5-1	TRBJ2-6	17
TGTGCCAGCAGCGCCACAGGGGTGCAGTACTTC	CASSATGVQYF	TRBD1	NA	TRBV9	TRBJ2-4	11
TGCAGTGCTAAAAGGCATTCTAGCACAGATACGCAGTATTTT	CSAKRHSSTDTQYF	NA	few	TRBV20-1	TRBJ2-3	14
TGCAGTGCTAACAGCGGGGGGGCCAATGAGCAGTTCTTC	CSANSGGANEQFF	TRBD2	few	TRBV20-1	TRBJ2-1	13
TGTGCCAGCAGTCCCCCGGACAGGGGGCTATCTGGGGCCAACGTCCTGACTTTC	CASSPPDRGLSGANVLTF	TRBD1	once	TRBV27	TRBJ2-6	18
TGTGCCACCAGTCCGGGGGGTTGGGGAGAGCAGTACTTC	CATSPGGWGEQYF	TRBD2	NA	TRBV10-3	TRBJ2-5	13
TGTGCCAGCAGTTTATCAGGGACAGGGGCACACGAAAAACTGTTTTTT	CASSLSGTGAHEKLFF	TRBD1	NA	TRBV28	TRBJ1-4	16
TGTGCCAGCAGCCCTACAGAGGTCCCTGAAGCTTTCTTT	CASSPTEVPEAFF	NA	NA	TRBV7-9	TRBJ1-1	13
TGTGCCAGCACCCGCGGGACCAGAAAAGAAGCTTTCTTT	CASTRGTRKEAFF	NA	few	TRBV25-1	TRBJ1-1	13
TGTGCCAGCAGCACCGGGGGATCCTACGAGCAGTACTTC	CASSTGGSYEQYF	NA	many	TRBV7-2	TRBJ2-7	13
TGTGCCAGCAGTTTAACGACTGCCTTAGTGCACGAGCAGTACTTC	CASSLTTALVHEQYF	NA	few	TRBV27	TRBJ2-7	15
TGTGCCAGCAGCTGCCCAGGGAGGGAGACCCAGTACTTC	CASSCPGRETQYF	NA	few	TRBV21-1	TRBJ2-5	13
TGCGCCAGCAGCGTGGGCCAGGGGCTCAATGAGCAGTTCTTC	CASSVGQGLNEQFF	NA	few	TRBV5-1	TRBJ2-1	14
TGTGCCAGCAACCCCGGGACAGGTCAATCTGGGGCCAACGTCCTGACTTTC	CASNPGTGQSGANVLTF	TRBD1	NA	TRBV6-2/TRBV6-3	TRBJ2-6	17
TGCAGTGCGTTTGTCCGTGGCGGGGTTTACGATACGCAGTATTTT	CSAFVRGGVYDTQYF	NA	NA	TRBV20-1	TRBJ2-3	15
TGCAGTGCTAGAGATCGAGGTCGTGATGAAGCTTTCTTT	CSARDRGRDEAFF	NA	NA	TRBV20-1	TRBJ1-1	13